Presented here are 4 T cell receptor beta chains from one specimen sequenced in a study of shared clonotypes between healthy human individuals (TCRdb year 2020). Library construction relied on the immunoSEQ multiplex PCR assay. Held by TCRdb, this immuneACCESS table contains in-frame sequences only and omits some clones. Under half of the omission traces to an unresolved V gene where checked; the cause of the rest is unknown. A total of around 640,000 clones appear in this sample, approximately 96% of them only once. The ten biggest clones cover 0.11% of the sample. CD8 naive samples consisted of CD45RO-negative cells that were positively selected for CCR7, yielding a CD45RA+CCR7+ population without TemRA cells. Sequenced input: naive CD8+ T cells sorted from blood. The label giving this sample's cell subset or site can be read as: CD45RA+CCR7+. Source of these receptors: a woman under 40 in good health.

V gene TRBV10-2 combines with J gene TRBJ2-5; possible D gene TRBD2, 6 bases. The J call may be wrong; the DNA end is better matched by TRBJ2-7. This CDR3 region has 14 residues. The germline gives CDR1 WSHSY, CDR2 SAAADI. The CDR3 here is CASKSGASAYEQYF. CDR3 nucleotides: TGCGCCAGCAAGTCGGGAGCCTCCGCCTACGAGCAGTACTTC.

A single count supports this clone. This sequence joins TRBV7-9 and TRBJ2-5; the D is unclear. This CDR3 has 12 amino acids. Germline V gene lookup returns CDR1 SEHNR and CDR2 FQNEAQ (reference sequence). V dropped 10 bases and J dropped 1 base, with 10 bases sitting between them. CDR3 loop: CATVGSQETQYF. In nucleotides, the CDR3 is TGTGCCACCGTGGGTTCCCAAGAGACCCAGTACTTC.

This rearrangement joins TRBV5-6 to TRBJ1-5; no firm D call. The CDR3 has 14 residues. Germline V lookup: CDR1 SGHDT, CDR2 YYEEEE. V lost 1 base and J 1 base, leaving 6 bases between the germline ends. DNA for the CDR3: TGTGCCAGCAGCTTGTTACACAGCAATCAGCCCCAGCATTTT. Its translation is CASSLLHSNQPQHF.

The chain combines TRBV7-2 with TRBJ2-1; 7 nucleotides line up with TRBD2. Germline-derived CDR1 and CDR2 are SGHTA and FQGNSA. The trim removed 5 bases at V and 4 bases at J, leaving 8 bases unmatched. There are 15 residues in the CDR3. CDR3 nucleotides: TGTGCCAGCAGCATCCTAGCGGCCTTTTACAATGAGCAGTTCTTC. This gives the protein CASSILAAFYNEQFF.